This T cell receptor (beta chain) was found in a study of vaccination and CD4 T cells after COVID-19. Treatment specified: approximately nine-day PBMC culture with coronavirus spike peptide pools or control peptides (ViraFEST assay). Cultured CD4+ T-cell DNA underwent Oncomine TCR Beta short-read sequencing. TCRdb re-called the PCR reads through MiXCR, storing one row per CDR3 protein. This table holds some 19,000 distinct CDR3 sequences, around 41% found once. To note about this clonotype: Its antigen is currently unknown.

Germline CDR1 and CDR2: MGHDK and SYGVNS. The CDR3 covers 16 residues. Trimming took 11 bases from V and 4 from J; bases not matched to a gene: 15. This clonotype was obtained from a human donor with COVID-19. The specimen sequenced was cultured CD4+ T cells from blood. This sequence joins TRBV25-1 and TRBJ1-2; 11 positions agree with TRBD1. The CDR3 reads CAGNAGQGAGGYGYTF. DNA for the CDR3: TGTGCCGGTAACGCAGGACAGGGGGCGGGGGGCTATGGCTACACCTTC.